The clone carrying this T cell receptor (beta chain) showed up just a few times. Its antigen is currently unknown. The data stem from a study of T cell repertoires in cytomegalovirus infection. Study summary: Epitope selection comprised recently identified HLA-C-restricted CMV epitopes and well-studied HLA-B-restricted CMV epitopes. Carrying CMV and the relevant HLA type showed in public TCR beta signatures.

The study's findings and limits: Dominating the ex vivo response were TCR beta clonotypes that were CMV-specific and HLA-C-restricted. Cumulated frequencies of public TCR beta families served to identify carriers of CMV plus the relevant HLA.

Germline-derived CDR1 and CDR2 are MGHRA and YSYEKL. This CDR3 is built from 14 residues. V dropped 4 bases and J dropped 6; count of bases not matched to a gene: 6. Using its own MiXCR run on the reads, TCRdb lists one record per CDR3 protein. In the table there are around 750,000 distinct CDR3 sequences, approximately 32% of which are singletons. Sequences were derived from cultured CD8+ T cells from PBMCs, sampled from culture after CMV antigen stimulation. This TCR was recovered from a human donor in good health (CMV status not recorded). Some clones in this sample may be carry-over from other donors' samples. V is TRBV4-1 and J is TRBJ1-5; TRBD1 matches 7 bases. The CDR3 is CASSPDRAAQPQHF. CDR3 DNA sequence: TGCGCCAGCAGCCCAGACAGGGCTGCTCAGCCCCAGCATTTT.